This T cell receptor beta chain was obtained from a study of OX40 agonist ivuxolimab in advanced cancers. Across the study: The study reported partial responses in three patients: one hepatocellular carcinoma, two cutaneous melanoma.

This CDR3 contains 15 residues. The germline V and J ends were trimmed by 2 bases and 1 base, with 8 bases remaining between them. Germline V lookup: CDR1 MNHNY, CDR2 SVGAGI (reference sequence). Whole-study results and caveats: Normalized T-cell clonal expansion was also low in a subset of nonresponders. Researchers report that CD8+ T cells had, on average, more expanded clones than CD4+. Clonal expansion was seen in CD4+ and CD8+ blood T cells by week 6 at 0.1 to 3.0 mg/kg.

Libraries were prepared by immunoSEQ multiplex PCR; TCRdb keeps only in-frame clonotypes and omits some of them. This sample carries 60,000 to 95,000 clones, over 85% of them seen once, and the ten largest clones take over 0.3%. Notes on this clone: Its antigen is as yet unknown.

The TCR sequence derives from an adult with an advanced solid tumor such as melanoma, head and neck, liver or kidney cancer. Material: CD4+ or CD8+ T cells sorted from blood, obtained in a trial of the OX40 agonist ivuxolimab. This sequence joins TRBV6-6 and TRBJ2-2; a weak D match, TRBD1 (5 bases). CDR3 sequence: CASSYTQGNTGELFF. CDR3 nucleotide sequence: TGTGCCAGCAGTTACACTCAGGGGAACACCGGGGAGCTGTTTTTT.